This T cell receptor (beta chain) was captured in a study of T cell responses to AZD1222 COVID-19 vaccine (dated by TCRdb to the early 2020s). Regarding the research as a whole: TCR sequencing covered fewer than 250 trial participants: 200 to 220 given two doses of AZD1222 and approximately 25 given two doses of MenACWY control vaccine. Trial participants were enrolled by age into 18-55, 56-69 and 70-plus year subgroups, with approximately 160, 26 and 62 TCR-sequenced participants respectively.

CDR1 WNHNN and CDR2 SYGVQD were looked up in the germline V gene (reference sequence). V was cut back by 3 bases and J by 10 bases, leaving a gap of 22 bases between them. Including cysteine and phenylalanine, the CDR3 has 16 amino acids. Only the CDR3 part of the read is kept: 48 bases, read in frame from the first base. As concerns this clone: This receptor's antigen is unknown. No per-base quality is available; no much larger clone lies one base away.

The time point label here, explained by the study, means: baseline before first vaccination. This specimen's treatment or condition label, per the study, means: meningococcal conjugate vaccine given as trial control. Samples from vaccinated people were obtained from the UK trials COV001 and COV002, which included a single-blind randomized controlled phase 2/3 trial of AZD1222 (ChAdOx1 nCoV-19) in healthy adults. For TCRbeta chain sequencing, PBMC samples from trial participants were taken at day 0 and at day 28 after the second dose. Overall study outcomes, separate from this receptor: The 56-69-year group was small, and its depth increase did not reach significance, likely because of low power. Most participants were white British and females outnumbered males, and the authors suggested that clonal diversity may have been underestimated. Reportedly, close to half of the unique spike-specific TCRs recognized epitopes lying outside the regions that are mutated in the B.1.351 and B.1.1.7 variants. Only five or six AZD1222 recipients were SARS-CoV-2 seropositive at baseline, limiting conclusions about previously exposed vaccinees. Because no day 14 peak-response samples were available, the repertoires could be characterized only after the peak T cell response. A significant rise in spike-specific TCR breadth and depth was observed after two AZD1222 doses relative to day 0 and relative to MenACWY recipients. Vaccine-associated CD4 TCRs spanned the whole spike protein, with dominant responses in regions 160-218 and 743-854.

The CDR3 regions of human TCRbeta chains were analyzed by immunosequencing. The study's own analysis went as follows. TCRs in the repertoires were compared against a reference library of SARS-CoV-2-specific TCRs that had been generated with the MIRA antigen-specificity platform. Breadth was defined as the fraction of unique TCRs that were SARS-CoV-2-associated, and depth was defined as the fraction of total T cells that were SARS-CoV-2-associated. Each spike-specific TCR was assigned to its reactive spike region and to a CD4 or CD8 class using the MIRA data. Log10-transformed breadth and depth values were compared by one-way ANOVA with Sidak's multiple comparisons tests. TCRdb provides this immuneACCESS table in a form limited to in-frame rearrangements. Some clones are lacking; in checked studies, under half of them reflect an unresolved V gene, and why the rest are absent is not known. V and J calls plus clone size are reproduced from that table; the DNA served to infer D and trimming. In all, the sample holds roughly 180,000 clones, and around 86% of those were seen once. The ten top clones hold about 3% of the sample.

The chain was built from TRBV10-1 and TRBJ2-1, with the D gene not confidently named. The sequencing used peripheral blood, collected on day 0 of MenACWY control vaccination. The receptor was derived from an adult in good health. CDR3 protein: CASSDSLLASVCEQFF. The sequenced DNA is TGCGCCAGCAGTGATTCGCTTTTAGCCTCTGTATGCGAGCAGTTCTTC.